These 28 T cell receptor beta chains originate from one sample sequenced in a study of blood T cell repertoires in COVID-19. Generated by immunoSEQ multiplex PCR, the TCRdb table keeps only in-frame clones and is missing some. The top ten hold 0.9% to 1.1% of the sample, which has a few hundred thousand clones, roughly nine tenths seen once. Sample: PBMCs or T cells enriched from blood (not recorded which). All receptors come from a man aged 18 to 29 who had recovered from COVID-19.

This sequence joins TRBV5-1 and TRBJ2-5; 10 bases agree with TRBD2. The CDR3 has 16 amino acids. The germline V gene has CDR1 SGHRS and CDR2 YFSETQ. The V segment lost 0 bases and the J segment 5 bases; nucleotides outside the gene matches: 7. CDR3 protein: CASSLEVAGGRETQYF. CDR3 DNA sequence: TGCGCCAGCAGCTTGGAAGTAGCGGGGGGACGGGAGACCCAGTACTTC.

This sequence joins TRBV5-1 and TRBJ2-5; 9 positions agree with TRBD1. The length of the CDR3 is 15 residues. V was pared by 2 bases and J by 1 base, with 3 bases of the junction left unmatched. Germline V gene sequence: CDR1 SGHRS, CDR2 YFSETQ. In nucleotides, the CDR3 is TGCGCCAGCAGCTTACAGGGGGCCATCCAAGAGACCCAGTACTTC. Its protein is CASSLQGAIQETQYF.

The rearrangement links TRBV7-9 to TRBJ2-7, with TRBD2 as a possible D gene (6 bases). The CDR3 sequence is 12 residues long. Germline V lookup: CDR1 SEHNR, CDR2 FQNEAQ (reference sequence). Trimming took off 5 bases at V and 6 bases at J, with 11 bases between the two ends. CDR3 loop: CASSLEGGEQYF. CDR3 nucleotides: TGTGCCAGCAGCCTGGAGGGTGGCGAGCAGTACTTC.

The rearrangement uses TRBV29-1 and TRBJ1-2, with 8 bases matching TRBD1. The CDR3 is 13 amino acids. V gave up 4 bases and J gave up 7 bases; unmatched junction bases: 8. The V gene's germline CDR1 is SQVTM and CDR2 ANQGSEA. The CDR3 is CSVVPQGARGYTF. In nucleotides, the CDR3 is TGCAGCGTTGTGCCCCAGGGGGCTCGTGGCTACACCTTC.

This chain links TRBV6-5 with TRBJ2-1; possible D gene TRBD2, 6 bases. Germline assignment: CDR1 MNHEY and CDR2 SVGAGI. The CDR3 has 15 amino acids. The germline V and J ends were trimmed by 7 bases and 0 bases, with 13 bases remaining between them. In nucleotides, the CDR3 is TGTGCCAGCATGCGGGACCTAAGCTCCTACAATGAGCAGTTCTTC. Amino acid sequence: CASMRDLSSYNEQFF.

The CDR3 DNA follows: TGTGCCAACGGGGGGACCGGGGGTCGGGGCTACACCTTC. This encodes CANGGTGGRGYTF. The chain couples TRBV28 to TRBJ1-2; D possibly corresponds to TRBD1 (5 bases). Between the trimmed V and J ends, which lost 10 bases and 8 bases, there was a span of 20 bases. This CDR3 is built from 13 residues. From germline, CDR1 is MDHEN and CDR2 SYDVKM.

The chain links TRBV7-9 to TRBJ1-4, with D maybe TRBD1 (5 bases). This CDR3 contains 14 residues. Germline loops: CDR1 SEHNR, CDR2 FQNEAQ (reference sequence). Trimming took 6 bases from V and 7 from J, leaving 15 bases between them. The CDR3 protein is CASRLSGDPEKLFF. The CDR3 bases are TGTGCCAGCAGGCTGTCGGGGGACCCTGAAAAACTGTTTTTT.

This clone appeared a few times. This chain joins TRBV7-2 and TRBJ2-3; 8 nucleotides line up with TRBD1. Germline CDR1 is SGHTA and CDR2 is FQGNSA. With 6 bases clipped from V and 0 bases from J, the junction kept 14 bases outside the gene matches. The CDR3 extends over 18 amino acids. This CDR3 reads CASRGTGTLTPSTDTQYF. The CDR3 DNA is TGTGCCAGCAGGGGGACAGGCACACTAACACCTAGCACAGATACGCAGTATTTT.

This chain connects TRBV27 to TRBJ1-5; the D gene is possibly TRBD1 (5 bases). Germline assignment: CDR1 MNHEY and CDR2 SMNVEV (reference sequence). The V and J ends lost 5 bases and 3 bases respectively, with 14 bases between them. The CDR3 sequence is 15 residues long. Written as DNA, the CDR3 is TGTGCCAGCAGTCCTAGACAGAATCTCAATCAGCCCCAGCATTTT. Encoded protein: CASSPRQNLNQPQHF.

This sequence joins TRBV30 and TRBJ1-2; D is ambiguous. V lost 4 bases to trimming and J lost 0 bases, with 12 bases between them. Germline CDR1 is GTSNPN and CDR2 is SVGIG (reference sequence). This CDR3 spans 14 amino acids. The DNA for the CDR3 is TGTGCCTGGACGAGAGGGAGAGCTAACTATGGCTACACCTTC. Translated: CAWTRGRANYGYTF.

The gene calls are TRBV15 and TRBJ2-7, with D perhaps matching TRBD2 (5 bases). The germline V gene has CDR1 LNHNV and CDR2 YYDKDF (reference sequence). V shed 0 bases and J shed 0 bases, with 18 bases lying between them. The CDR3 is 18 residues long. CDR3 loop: CATSRERFNGDSSYEQYF. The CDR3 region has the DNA TGTGCCACCAGCAGAGAACGTTTTAACGGGGATAGCTCCTACGAGCAGTACTTC.

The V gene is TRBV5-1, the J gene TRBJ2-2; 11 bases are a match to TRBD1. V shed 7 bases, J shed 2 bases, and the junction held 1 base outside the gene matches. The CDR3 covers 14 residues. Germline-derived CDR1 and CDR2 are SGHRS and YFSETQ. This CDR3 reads CASGTGGNTGELFF. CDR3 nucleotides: TGCGCCAGCGGGACAGGGGGAAACACCGGGGAGCTGTTTTTT.

Written as DNA, the CDR3 is TGTGCCACCAACAACGGACAGCCAAATCAGCCCCAGCATTTT. Translating it yields CATNNGQPNQPQHF. This chain connects TRBV7-9 to TRBJ1-5; D might be TRBD1 (6 bases). The CDR3 sequence is 14 residues long. V lost 10 bases and J lost 4, with 17 bases in between. Per germline, CDR1 SEHNR and CDR2 FQNEAQ (reference sequence). Based on the CDR3 plus reference TRBV7-9 and TRBJ1-5, the full variable domain is DTGVSQNPRHKITKRGQNVTFRCDPISEHNRLYWYRQTLGQGPEFLTYFQNEAQLEKSRLLSDRFSAERPKGSFSTLEIQRTEQGDSAMYLCATNNGQPNQPQHFGDGTRLSIL.

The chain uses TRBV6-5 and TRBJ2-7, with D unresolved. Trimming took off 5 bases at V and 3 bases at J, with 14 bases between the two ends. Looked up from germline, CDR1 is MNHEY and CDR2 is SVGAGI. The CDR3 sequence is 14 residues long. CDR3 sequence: CASSPRGEVYEQYF. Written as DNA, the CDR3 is TGTGCCAGCAGTCCGCGAGGAGAAGTCTACGAGCAGTACTTC.

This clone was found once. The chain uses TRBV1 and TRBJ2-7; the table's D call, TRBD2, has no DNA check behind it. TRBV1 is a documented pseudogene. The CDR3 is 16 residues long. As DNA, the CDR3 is TGCACCAGCAGCCCAAGAAAGTTGCTAGAAACAAACGAGCAGTACTTC. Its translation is CTSSPRKLLETNEQYF.

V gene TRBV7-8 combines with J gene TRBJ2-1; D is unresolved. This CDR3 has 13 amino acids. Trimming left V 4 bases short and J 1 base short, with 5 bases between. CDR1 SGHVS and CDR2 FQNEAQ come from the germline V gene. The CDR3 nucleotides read TGTGCCAGCAGCTCTAGGTCCTACAATGAGCAGTTCTTC. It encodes CASSSRSYNEQFF.

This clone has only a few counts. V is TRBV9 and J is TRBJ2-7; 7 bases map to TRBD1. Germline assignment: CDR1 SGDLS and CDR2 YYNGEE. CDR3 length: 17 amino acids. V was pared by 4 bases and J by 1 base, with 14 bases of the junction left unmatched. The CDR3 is CASSPRQGLATSYEQYF. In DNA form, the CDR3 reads TGTGCCAGCAGCCCCCGACAGGGCCTGGCCACTTCCTACGAGCAGTACTTC. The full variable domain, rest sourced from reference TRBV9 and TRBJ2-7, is DSGVTQTPKHLITATGQRVTLRCSPRSGDLSVYWYQQSLDQGLQFLIQYYNGEERAKGNILERFSAQQFPDLHSELNLSSLELGDSALYFCASSPRQGLATSYEQYFGPGTRLTVT.

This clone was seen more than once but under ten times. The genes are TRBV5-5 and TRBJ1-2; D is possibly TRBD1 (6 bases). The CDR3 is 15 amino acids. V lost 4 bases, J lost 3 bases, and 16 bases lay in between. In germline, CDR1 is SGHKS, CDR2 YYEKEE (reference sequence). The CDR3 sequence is CASSPLSGAHYGYTF. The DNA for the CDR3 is TGTGCCAGCAGCCCTCTTTCAGGGGCTCACTATGGCTACACCTTC.

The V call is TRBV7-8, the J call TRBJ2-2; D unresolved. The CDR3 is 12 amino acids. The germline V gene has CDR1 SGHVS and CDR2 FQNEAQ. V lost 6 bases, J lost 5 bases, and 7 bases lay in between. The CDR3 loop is CASRPLTGELFF. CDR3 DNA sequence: TGTGCCAGCAGGCCTCTAACCGGGGAGCTGTTTTTT.

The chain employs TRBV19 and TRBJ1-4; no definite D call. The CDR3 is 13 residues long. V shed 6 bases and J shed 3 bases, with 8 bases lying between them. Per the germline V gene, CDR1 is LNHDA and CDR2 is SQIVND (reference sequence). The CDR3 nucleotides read TGTGCCAGTAGGCGGGGAGCTAATGAAAAACTGTTTTTT. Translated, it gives CASRRGANEKLFF.

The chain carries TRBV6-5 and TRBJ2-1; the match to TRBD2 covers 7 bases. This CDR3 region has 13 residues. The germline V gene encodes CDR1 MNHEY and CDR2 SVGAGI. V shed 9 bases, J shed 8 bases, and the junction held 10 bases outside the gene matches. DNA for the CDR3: TGTGCCAGTTGGGGAGCTAGCGGTGATGAGCAGTTCTTC. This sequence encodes CASWGASGDEQFF.

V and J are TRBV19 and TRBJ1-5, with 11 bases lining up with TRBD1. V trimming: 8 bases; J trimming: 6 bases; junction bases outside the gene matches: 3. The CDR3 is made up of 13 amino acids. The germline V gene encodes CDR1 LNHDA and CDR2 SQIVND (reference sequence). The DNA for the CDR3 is TGTGCCAGTGGACAGGGGGCTGTTCAGCCCCAGCATTTT. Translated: CASGQGAVQPQHF.

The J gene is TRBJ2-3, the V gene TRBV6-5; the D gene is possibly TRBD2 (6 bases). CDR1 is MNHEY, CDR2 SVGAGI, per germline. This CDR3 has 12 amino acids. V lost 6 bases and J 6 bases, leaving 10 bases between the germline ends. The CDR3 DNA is TGTGCCAGCAGGACTAGTGTCGATACGCAGTATTTT. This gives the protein CASRTSVDTQYF.

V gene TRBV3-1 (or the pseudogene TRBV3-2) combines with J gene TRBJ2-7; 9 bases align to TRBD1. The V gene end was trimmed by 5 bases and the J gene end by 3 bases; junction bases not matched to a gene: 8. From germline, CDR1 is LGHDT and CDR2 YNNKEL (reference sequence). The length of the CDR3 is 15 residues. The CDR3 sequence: CASSAAGTGNYEQYF. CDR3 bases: TGTGCCAGCAGCGCCGCCGGGACAGGGAACTACGAGCAGTACTTC.

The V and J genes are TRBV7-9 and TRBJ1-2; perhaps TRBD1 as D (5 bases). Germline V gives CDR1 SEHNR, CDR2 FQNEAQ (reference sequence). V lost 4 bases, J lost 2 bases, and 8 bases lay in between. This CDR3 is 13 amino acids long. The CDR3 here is CASSSYRNYGYTF. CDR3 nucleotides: TGTGCCAGCAGCTCCTACAGGAACTATGGCTACACCTTC.

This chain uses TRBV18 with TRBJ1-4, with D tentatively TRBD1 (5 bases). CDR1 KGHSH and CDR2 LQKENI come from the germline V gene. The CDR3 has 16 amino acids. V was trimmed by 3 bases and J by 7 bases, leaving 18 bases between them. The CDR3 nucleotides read TGTGCCAGCTCACCGAACAGGAATCCGGGTTCTGAAAAACTGTTTTTT. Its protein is CASSPNRNPGSEKLFF.

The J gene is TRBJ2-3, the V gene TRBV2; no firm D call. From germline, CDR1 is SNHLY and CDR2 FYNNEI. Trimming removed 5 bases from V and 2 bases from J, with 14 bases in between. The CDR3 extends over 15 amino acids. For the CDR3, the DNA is TGTGCCAGCAGTAATGACTTGGCGGCCACAGATACGCAGTATTTT. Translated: CASSNDLAATDTQYF.

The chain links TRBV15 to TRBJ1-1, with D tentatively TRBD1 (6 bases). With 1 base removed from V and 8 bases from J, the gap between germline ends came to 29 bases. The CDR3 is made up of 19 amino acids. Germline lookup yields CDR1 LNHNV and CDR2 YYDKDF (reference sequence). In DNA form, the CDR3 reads TGTGCCACCAGCAGAGTGGGGGGGCAGGGGTCATGGATAAGCAACGAAGCTTTCTTT. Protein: CATSRVGGQGSWISNEAFF. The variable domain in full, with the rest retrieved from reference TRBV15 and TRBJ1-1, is DAMVIQNPRYQVTQFGKPVTLSCSQTLNHNVMYWYQQKSSQAPKLLFHYYDKDFNNEADTPDNFQSRRPNTSFCFLDIRSPGLGDTAMYLCATSRVGGQGSWISNEAFFGQGTRLTVV.